The 16 T cell receptor beta chains presented below share a single source sample, sequenced in a study of CD8+ T cells in alopecia areata. Following extraction, RNA underwent reverse transcription to cDNA, which served as the sequencing template. The protocol was immunoSEQ multiplex PCR, while the TCRdb copy is restricted to in-frame clones and leaves out a portion. The data show roughly 97,000 clones, approximately 42% seen once. Sequenced: CD4+ T cells sorted from blood. These receptors originate from a human donor with alopecia areata.

This chain joins TRBV7-2 and TRBJ2-2; D uncertain. Trimming removed 2 bases at V and 5 bases at J, with 12 bases between. The CDR3 contains 15 residues. The germline V gene encodes CDR1 SGHTA and CDR2 FQGNSA. CDR3 coding DNA: TGTGCCAGCAGCTTAAGTGGCATCTTGACCGGGGAGCTGTTTTTT. Protein product: CASSLSGILTGELFF.

This clone has just a few counts. The V call is TRBV29-1, the J call TRBJ1-1; tentative D call: TRBD1 (5 bases). Germline V CDR1 and CDR2: SQVTM, ANQGSEA. This CDR3 comprises 14 residues. V lost 2 bases, J lost 3 bases, and 13 bases lay in between. The CDR3 region is CSVELAGKDTEAFF. The DNA of the CDR3 is TGCAGCGTTGAATTGGCAGGGAAGGACACTGAAGCTTTCTTT.

The CDR3 bases are TGTGCCAGCAGCTTGGGGACTAGCGGGAACCCACAAGAGACCCAGTACTTC. It translates to CASSLGTSGNPQETQYF. The rearrangement uses TRBV5-4 and TRBJ2-5, with 12 bases that match TRBD2. The CDR3 covers 17 residues. Germline CDR1 is SGHNT and CDR2 is YYREEE (reference sequence). The V gene end was trimmed by 0 bases and the J gene end by 2 bases; junction bases not matched to a gene: 5.

The chain carries TRBV27 and TRBJ1-2; 7 bases are shared with TRBD1. V lost 6 bases and J lost 7; bases outside the gene matches: 17. From germline, CDR1 is MNHEY and CDR2 SMNVEV (reference sequence). This CDR3 contains 16 residues. The CDR3 sequence: CASSSLGTVGGGGYTF. The CDR3 DNA is TGTGCCAGCAGCTCCCTGGGGACAGTGGGCGGAGGTGGCTACACCTTC.

The table lists this clone with a few counts. The chain couples TRBV4-2 to TRBJ2-7; tentative D call: TRBD2 (5 bases). The V end was cut by 1 base, the J end by 7 bases, with 17 bases between. The V gene's germline CDR1 is LGHNA and CDR2 YNFKEQ. This CDR3 is 15 amino acids long. DNA for the CDR3: TGTGCCAGCAGCCAAGGGGCTAGCCTTACGTGGGAGCAGTACTTC. Its translation: CASSQGASLTWEQYF.

The J gene is TRBJ2-7, the V gene TRBV4-2; D may correspond to TRBD1 or TRBD2 (5 bases each). Germline V lookup: CDR1 LGHNA, CDR2 YNFKEQ. The germline V and J ends were trimmed by 0 bases and 7 bases, with 25 bases remaining between them. CDR3 length: 18 residues. The CDR3 loop reads CASSQDKGTLKFGGEQYF. CDR3 DNA: TGTGCCAGCAGCCAAGATAAGGGGACGCTCAAGTTTGGCGGGGAGCAGTACTTC.

The V call is TRBV27, the J call TRBJ1-1; a possible D gene is TRBD1 (6 bases). Germline V gene data show CDR1 as MNHEY and CDR2 as SMNVEV (reference sequence). The CDR3 loop spans 14 amino acids. Between the trimmed V and J ends, which lost 5 bases and 4 bases, there was a span of 14 bases. In nucleotides, the CDR3 is TGTGCCAGCAGTGGAGGGGACATATCCACTGAAGCTTTCTTT. Translated, it gives CASSGGDISTEAFF.

The V gene is TRBV19, the J gene TRBJ2-7, with TRBD1 matching 9 bases. The CDR3 is made up of 14 amino acids. V lost 5 bases and J lost 6; bases outside the gene matches: 8. The germline CDR1 and CDR2 sequences are LNHDA and SQIVND (reference sequence). The CDR3 reads CASSPGQGLGEQYF. DNA for the CDR3: TGTGCCAGTAGTCCGGGACAGGGCCTAGGCGAGCAGTACTTC.

With respect to this clone: This CDR3 is also generated by other DNA sequences in the sample. This chain joins TRBV30 and TRBJ1-5; D is unresolved. The V gene lost 0 bases and the J gene lost 2 bases, with 8 bases spanning the gap. Germline-derived CDR1 and CDR2 are GTSNPN and SVGIG (reference sequence). CDR3 length: 14 residues. The CDR3 protein is CAWSVGGGNQPQHF. The CDR3 nucleotides read TGTGCCTGGAGTGTGGGTGGCGGCAATCAGCCCCAGCATTTT.

V usage is TRBV23-1 and J usage is TRBJ2-1; D is perhaps TRBD1 or TRBD2 (6 bases each). Being an ORF, TRBV23-1 has a function that is uncertain. This CDR3 contains 15 residues. Trimming stripped 8 bases from V and 4 bases from J, with 18 bases between. The CDR3 nucleotides are TGCGCCAGCCGCCGGGGGCGGCGATTATACAATGAGCAGTTCTTC. It codes for CASRRGRRLYNEQFF.

J is TRBJ2-3 and V is TRBV29-1; 10 bases fit TRBD2. The trim removed 2 bases at V and 8 bases at J, leaving 4 bases unmatched. Germline CDR1 SQVTM, CDR2 ANQGSEA. CDR3 size: 13 residues. CDR3 in amino acids: CSVEPSGSGTQYF. CDR3 bases: TGCAGCGTTGAACCTAGCGGGAGTGGTACGCAGTATTTT.

The rearrangement uses TRBV11-2 and TRBJ2-5; 9 bases agree with TRBD1. Germline assignment: CDR1 SGHAT and CDR2 FQNNGV. The CDR3 runs to 14 residues. V dropped 5 bases and J dropped 4; count of bases not matched to a gene: 5. This CDR3 is CASSPGTGRETQYF. The CDR3 bases are TGTGCCAGCAGCCCCGGGACAGGGCGAGAGACCCAGTACTTC.

This clone appeared a few times. This chain connects TRBV7-2 to TRBJ1-2; D uncertain. Germline CDR1 SGHTA, CDR2 FQGNSA. Trimming took off 5 bases at V and 7 bases at J, with 8 bases between the two ends. The CDR3 runs to 11 residues. CDR3 nucleotide sequence: TGTGCCAGCAGCAATAGGATTGGCTACACCTTC. Translated, it gives CASSNRIGYTF.

This clone was seen only a few times. The V call is TRBV7-2, the J call TRBJ2-1; no firm D call. In germline, CDR1 is SGHTA, CDR2 FQGNSA. The CDR3 runs 14 residues. V was shortened by 6 bases and J by 8 bases, with 17 bases between the two germline ends. As DNA, the CDR3 is TGTGCCAGCAGTCTCCTACCCAGGAATGATGAGCAGTTCTTC. It encodes CASSLLPRNDEQFF.

The count of this clone is one. Here the CDR3 DNA reads TGCGCCAGCAGCCATGATGGGACAGGGCCTTCCTACGAGCAGTACTTC. This encodes CASSHDGTGPSYEQYF. The chain joins TRBV4-3 to TRBJ2-7, with TRBD1 matching 9 bases. Germline V gene data show CDR1 as LGHNA and CDR2 as YSLEER. The ends lost 3 bases at V and 1 base at J; junction bases unmatched: 7. The CDR3 runs to 16 residues.

The chain couples TRBV4-2 to TRBJ2-7; 10 nucleotides match TRBD2. The CDR3 consists of 14 residues. Germline CDR1 and CDR2: LGHNA and YNFKEQ. With 8 bases clipped from V and 2 bases from J, the junction kept 6 bases outside the gene matches. The DNA for the CDR3 is TGTGCCAGCCGAAAGCGGGAGGGGACCTACGAGCAGTACTTC. This codes for CASRKREGTYEQYF.